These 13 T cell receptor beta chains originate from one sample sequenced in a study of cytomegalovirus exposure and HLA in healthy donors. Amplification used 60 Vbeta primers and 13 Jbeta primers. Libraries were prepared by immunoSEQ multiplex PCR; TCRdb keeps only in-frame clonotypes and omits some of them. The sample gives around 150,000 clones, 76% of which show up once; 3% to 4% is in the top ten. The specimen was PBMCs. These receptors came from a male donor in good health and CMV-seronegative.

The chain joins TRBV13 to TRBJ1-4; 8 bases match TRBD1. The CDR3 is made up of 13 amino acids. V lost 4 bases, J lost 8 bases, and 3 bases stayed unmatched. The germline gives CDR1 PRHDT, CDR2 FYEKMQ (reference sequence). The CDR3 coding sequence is TGTGCCAGCAGCTCTAGGGACAGGGAAAAACTGTTTTTT. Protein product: CASSSRDREKLFF.

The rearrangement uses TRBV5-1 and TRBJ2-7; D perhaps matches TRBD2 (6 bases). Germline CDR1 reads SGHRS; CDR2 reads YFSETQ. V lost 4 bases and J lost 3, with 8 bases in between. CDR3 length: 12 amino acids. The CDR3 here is CASSGGNYEQYF. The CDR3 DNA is TGCGCCAGCAGCGGCGGGAACTACGAGCAGTACTTC.

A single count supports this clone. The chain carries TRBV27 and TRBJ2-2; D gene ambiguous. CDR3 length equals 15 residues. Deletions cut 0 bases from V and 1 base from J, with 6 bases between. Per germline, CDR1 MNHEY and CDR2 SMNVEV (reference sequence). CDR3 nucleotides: TGTGCCAGCAGTTTATCTCCTCTGAACACCGGGGAGCTGTTTTTT. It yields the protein CASSLSPLNTGELFF.

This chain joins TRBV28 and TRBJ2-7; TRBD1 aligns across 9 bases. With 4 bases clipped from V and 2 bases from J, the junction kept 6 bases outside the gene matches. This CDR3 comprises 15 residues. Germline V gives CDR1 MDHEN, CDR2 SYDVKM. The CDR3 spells CASSYIGTGPYEQYF. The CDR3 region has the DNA TGTGCCAGCAGTTACATCGGGACAGGGCCCTACGAGCAGTACTTC.

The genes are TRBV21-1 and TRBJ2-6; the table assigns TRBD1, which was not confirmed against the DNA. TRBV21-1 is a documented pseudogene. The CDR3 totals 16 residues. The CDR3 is CASSGQGALGANVLTF. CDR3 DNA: TGTGCCAGCAGCGGACAGGGGGCGCTGGGGGCCAACGTCCTGACTTTC.

CDR3 nucleotides: TGTGCCAGCAGCCCGGGCAGGGGCTCCTACAATGAGCAGTTCTTC. It encodes CASSPGRGSYNEQFF. The gene calls are TRBV27 and TRBJ2-1, with a possible D match to TRBD1 (6 bases). The CDR3 runs to 15 residues. Germline V gene data show CDR1 as MNHEY and CDR2 as SMNVEV (reference sequence). With 6 bases removed from V and 0 bases from J, the gap between germline ends came to 12 bases.

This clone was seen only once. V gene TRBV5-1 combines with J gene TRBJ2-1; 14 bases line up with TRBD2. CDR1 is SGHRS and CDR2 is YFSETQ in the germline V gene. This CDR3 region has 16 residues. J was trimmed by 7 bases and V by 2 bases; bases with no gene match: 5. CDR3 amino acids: CASSLGTSGRGNEQFF. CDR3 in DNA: TGCGCCAGCAGCTTAGGGACTAGCGGGAGAGGGAATGAGCAGTTCTTC.

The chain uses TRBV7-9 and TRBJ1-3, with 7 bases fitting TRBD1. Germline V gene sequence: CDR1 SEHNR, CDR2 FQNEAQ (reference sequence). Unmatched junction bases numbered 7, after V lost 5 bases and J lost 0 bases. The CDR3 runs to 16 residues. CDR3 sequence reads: CASSPRTGYSGNTIYF. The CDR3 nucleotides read TGTGCCAGCAGCCCCCGGACAGGCTACTCTGGAAACACCATATATTTT.

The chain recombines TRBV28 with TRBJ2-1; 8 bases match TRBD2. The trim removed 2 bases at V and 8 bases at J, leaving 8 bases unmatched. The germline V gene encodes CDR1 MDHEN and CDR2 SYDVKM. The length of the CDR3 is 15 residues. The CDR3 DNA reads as TGTGCCAGCAGTTTAGGGGCTAGCGGGCCCTATGAGCAGTTCTTC. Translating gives CASSLGASGPYEQFF.

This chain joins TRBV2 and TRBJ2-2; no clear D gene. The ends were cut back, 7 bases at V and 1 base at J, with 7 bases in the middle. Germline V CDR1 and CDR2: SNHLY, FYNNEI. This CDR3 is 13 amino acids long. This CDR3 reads CASILENTGELFF. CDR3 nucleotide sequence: TGTGCCAGCATTCTAGAGAACACCGGGGAGCTGTTTTTT.

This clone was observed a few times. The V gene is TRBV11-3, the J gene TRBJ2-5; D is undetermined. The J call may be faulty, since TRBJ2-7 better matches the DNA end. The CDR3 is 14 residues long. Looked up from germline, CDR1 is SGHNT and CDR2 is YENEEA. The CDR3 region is CASSSRSQPYEQYF. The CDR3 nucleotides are TGTGCCAGCAGCTCCCGGAGTCAGCCCTACGAGCAGTACTTC.

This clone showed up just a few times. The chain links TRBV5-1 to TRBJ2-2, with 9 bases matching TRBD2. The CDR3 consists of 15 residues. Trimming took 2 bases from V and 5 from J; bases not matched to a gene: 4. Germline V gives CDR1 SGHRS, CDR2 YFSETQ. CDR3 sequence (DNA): TGCGCCAGCAGCTTCCCCGCGGGAGGGACCGGGGAGCTGTTTTTT. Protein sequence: CASSFPAGGTGELFF.

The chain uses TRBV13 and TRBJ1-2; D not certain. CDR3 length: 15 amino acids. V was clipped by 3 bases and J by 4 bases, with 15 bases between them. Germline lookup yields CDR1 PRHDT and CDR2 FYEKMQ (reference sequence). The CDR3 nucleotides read TGTGCCAGCAGCTTGCGTGACGGGGAGGGCTATGGCTACACCTTC. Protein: CASSLRDGEGYGYTF.